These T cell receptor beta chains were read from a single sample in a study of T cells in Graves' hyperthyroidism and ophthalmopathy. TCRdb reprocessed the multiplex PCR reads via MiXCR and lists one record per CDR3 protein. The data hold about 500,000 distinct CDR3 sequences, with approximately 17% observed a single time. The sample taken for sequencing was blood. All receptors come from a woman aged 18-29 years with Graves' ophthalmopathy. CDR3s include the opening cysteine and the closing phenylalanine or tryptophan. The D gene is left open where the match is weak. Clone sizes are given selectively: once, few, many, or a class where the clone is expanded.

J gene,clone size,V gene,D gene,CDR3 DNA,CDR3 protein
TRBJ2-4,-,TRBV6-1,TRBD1,TGTGCCAGCAGTGAATGGACAGGGCGAAACATTCAGTACTTC,CASSEWTGRNIQYF
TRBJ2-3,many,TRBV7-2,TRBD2,TGTGCCAGCGGGAGGGAGTATACGCAGTATTTT,CASGREYTQYF
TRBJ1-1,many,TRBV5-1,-,TGCGCCAGCAGCTTGGGACACTCCCGGAACACTGAAGCTTTCTTT,CASSLGHSRNTEAFF
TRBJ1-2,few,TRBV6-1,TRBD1,TGTGCCAGCGTTGGGACAGTAGGCGATAACTATGGCTACACCTTC,CASVGTVGDNYGYTF
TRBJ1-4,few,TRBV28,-,TGTGCCACCGGACTCGGGTCTAATGAAAAACTGTTTTTT,CATGLGSNEKLFF
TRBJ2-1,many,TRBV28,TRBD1,TGTGCCAGCAGACCTCCCCAGGGGGCAAGTAATGAGCAGTTCTTC,CASRPPQGASNEQFF
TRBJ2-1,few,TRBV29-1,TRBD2,TGCAGCGTCACTACCGGTGGGGGGAGGGCCGGTGGTGAGCAGTTCTTC,CSVTTGGGRAGGEQFF
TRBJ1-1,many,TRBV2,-,TGTGCCAGCAGGGACAGTGAAGCTTTCTTT,CASRDSEAFF
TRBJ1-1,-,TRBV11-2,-,TGTGCCAGCAGCTTAGCGGGGATTTCGTCTGAAGCTTTCTTT,CASSLAGISSEAFF
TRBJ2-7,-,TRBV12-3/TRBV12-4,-,TGTGCCAGCAGCCAAGCACAGACGGGCCGGGGCGAGCAGTACTTC,CASSQAQTGRGEQYF
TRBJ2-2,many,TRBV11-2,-,TGTGCCAGCAGCTTAGTTAGAGGGGCGAACACCGGGGAGCTGTTTTTT,CASSLVRGANTGELFF
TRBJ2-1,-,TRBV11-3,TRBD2,TGTGCCAGCAGCTTACAGACTAGCGGGAGTAATGAGCAGTTCTTC,CASSLQTSGSNEQFF
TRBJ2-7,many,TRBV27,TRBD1,TGTGCCAGCAGTCAGACAGGGGGCCCCTACGAGCAGTACTTC,CASSQTGGPYEQYF
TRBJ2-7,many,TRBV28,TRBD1,TGTGCCAGCAGTCCACCGACAGGGGGAGTAAGTGGGACCTACGAGCAGTACTTC,CASSPPTGGVSGTYEQYF
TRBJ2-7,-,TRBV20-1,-,TGCAGTGCTAGCCTTGGACCGATTACCTACGAGCAGTACTTC,CSASLGPITYEQYF
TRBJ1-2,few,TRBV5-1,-,TGCGCCAGCAGCTTATACCGGGTTGGCTACACCTTC,CASSLYRVGYTF
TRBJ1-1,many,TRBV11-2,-,TGTGCCAGCAGCTTAACGCAGGTATTGAACACTGAAGCTTTCTTT,CASSLTQVLNTEAFF
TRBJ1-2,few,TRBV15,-,TGTGCCACCAGCAGAGACAGAGCTAACTATGGCTACACCTTC,CATSRDRANYGYTF
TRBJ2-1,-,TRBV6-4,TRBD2,TGTGCCAGCAGTGAAGCGGGACTCGCCACCGATGAGCAGTTCTTC,CASSEAGLATDEQFF
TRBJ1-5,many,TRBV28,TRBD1,TGTGCCAGCAGTCCCTCGGGACAGAGGGCTCAGCCCCAGCATTTT,CASSPSGQRAQPQHF
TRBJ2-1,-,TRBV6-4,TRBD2,TGTGCCACCTCAGTCCTAGCGGGAGTGAACAATGAGCAGTTCTTC,CATSVLAGVNNEQFF
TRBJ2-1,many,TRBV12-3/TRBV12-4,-,TGTGCCAGCAGCCCCTGGAGGAGTTCGAATGAGCAGTTCTTC,CASSPWRSSNEQFF
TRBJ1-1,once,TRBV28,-,TGTGCCAGCAGTTTCAGGGCCAGCATGAACACTGAAGCTTTCTTT,CASSFRASMNTEAFF
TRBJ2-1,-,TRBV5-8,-,TGTGCCAGCAGCTTGAGACCCACCTGGGACTTGGACAATGAGCAGTTCTTC,CASSLRPTWDLDNEQFF
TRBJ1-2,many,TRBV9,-,TGTGCCAGCAGCGTAGGCGGGGAAATGAACTATGGCTACACCTTC,CASSVGGEMNYGYTF
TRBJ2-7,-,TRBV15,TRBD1,TGTGCCACCAGCAGAGCTCACCCCGGGACAGGGGTAGAGCAGTACTTC,CATSRAHPGTGVEQYF
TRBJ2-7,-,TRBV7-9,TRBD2,TGTGCCAGCAGCCCAAGGCGGGGGGCGGTATACGAGCAGTACTTC,CASSPRRGAVYEQYF
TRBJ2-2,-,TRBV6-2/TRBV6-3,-,TGTGCCAGCCGCAGGGATTCCGGGGAGCTGTTTTTT,CASRRDSGELFF
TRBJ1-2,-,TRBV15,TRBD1,TGTGCCACCAGCAGCTTAGGGGGCACTGGCTACACCTTC,CATSSLGGTGYTF
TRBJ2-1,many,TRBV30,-,TGTGCCTGGAGTGTAGTAGGGGGTCATGAGCAGTTCTTC,CAWSVVGGHEQFF
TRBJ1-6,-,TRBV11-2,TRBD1,TGTGCCAGCAGCAGACAGGGGCGCAGTTCCTCCTATAATTCACCCCTCCACTTT,CASSRQGRSSSYNSPLHF
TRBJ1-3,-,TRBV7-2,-,TGTGCCAGCAGCTTAGCTATCTCTGGAAACACCATATATTTT,CASSLAISGNTIYF